These 6 T cell receptor beta chains came from one sample sequenced in a study of shared clonotypes between healthy human individuals. The method was immunoSEQ multiplex PCR; TCRdb's version includes in-frame clones alone and lacks a portion of them. This table has roughly 450,000 clones, less than 85% appearing once. The sample was PBMCs. These receptors all stem from a woman aged 40 to 50 in good health. Some clones in this sample may be carry-over from other donors' samples.

This chain joins TRBV18 and TRBJ1-1; possible D gene TRBD1, 6 bases. Trimming removed 4 bases from V and 1 base from J, with 13 bases in between. CDR1 KGHSH and CDR2 LQKENI come from the germline V gene. There are 15 residues in the CDR3. The CDR3, as DNA: TGTGCCAGCTCACGAAGTAGACAGGAGAACACTGAAGCTTTCTTT. It is translated as CASSRSRQENTEAFF.

This clone was seen once. The V and J genes are TRBV7-2 and TRBJ1-2; D unresolved. Germline V gene sequence: CDR1 SGHTA, CDR2 FQGNSA. V shed 2 bases and J shed 3 bases, with 7 bases lying between them. The CDR3 loop spans 13 amino acids. CDR3 in DNA: TGTGCCAGCAGCTTATTTACCCACTATGGCTACACCTTC. Translated: CASSLFTHYGYTF. The variable domain in full, completed from reference TRBV7-2 and TRBJ1-2, reads GAGVSQSPSNKVTEKGKDVELRCDPISGHTALYWYRQSLGQGLEFLIYFQGNSAPDKSGLPSDRFSAERTGGSVSTLTIQRTQQEDSAVYLCASSLFTHYGYTFGSGTRLTVV.

V is TRBV5-1 and J is TRBJ2-7; tentative D call: TRBD1 (5 bases). The V end was cut by 0 bases, the J end by 3 bases, with 7 bases between. This CDR3 has 13 residues. Per germline, CDR1 SGHRS and CDR2 YFSETQ. The CDR3 reads CASSLEGIYEQYF. The CDR3 DNA reads as TGCGCCAGCAGCTTGGAGGGGATCTACGAGCAGTACTTC.

The gene calls are TRBV4-2 and TRBJ2-3; TRBD2 agrees at 10 bases. The CDR3 is made up of 15 amino acids. Trimming removed 1 base from V and 7 bases from J; junction bases left unmatched: 5. Germline V gene sequence: CDR1 LGHNA, CDR2 YNFKEQ. The CDR3 bases are TGTGCCAGCAGCCAAGGGGCTAGCGGGGGATATACGCAGTATTTT. Its protein is CASSQGASGGYTQYF.

DNA of the CDR3: TGTGCCAGCAGCTCGACCCATAGCGGGAGGGAGGAGACCCAGTACTTC. It is translated as CASSSTHSGREETQYF. The gene calls are TRBV7-3 and TRBJ2-5, with 11 bases matching TRBD2. This CDR3 has 16 amino acids. V gave up 4 bases and J gave up 5 bases; unmatched junction bases: 9. CDR1 is SGHTA, CDR2 FQGTGA, per germline.

This chain links TRBV25-1 with TRBJ2-5, with 9 positions matching TRBD2. The CDR3 contains 15 residues. Germline loops: CDR1 MGHDK, CDR2 SYGVNS. V gave up 3 bases and J gave up 4 bases; unmatched junction bases: 6. The CDR3 spells CASSDLLAGGETQYF. CDR3 sequence (DNA): TGTGCCAGCAGTGATTTACTAGCGGGCGGAGAGACCCAGTACTTC.